This note documents a single TCR beta chain sequence. Its target is not known. The sample originates from a study of graft-versus-host responses after intestinal transplantation. Across the study: Isolated intestinal, liver-intestinal, or multivisceral transplants had been given to the recipients. Overall study results and limits: High graft-versus-host to host-versus-graft clonal ratios were seen in allografts of patients with graft-donor T cell macrochimerism.

Assay used: immunoSEQ multiplex PCR; TCRdb lists only in-frame clones, some missing. The sample lists 95,000 to 110,000 clones, roughly 90% occurring once. Germline V gene lookup returns CDR1 SGHAT and CDR2 FQNNGV. V dropped 5 bases and J dropped 3 bases, with 14 bases sitting between them. The CDR3 loop spans 14 amino acids. The chain is built from TRBV11-2 and TRBJ2-7; D not resolved. The sample was unstimulated CD4+ T cells sorted from spleen or lymph node cells, taken before transplant. This receptor was taken from a human donor who was the organ donor for an intestinal transplant. The CDR3 here is CASSPEGGFYEQYF. The DNA for the CDR3 is TGTGCCAGCAGCCCAGAAGGTGGGTTCTACGAGCAGTACTTC.